A selection of T cell receptor beta chains follows, all from one sample in a study of early T cells in non-severe SARS-CoV-2 infection. TCRdb used MiXCR to reprocess the 5' RACE reads, holding one entry per CDR3 protein. The sample consists of under 75,000 distinct CDR3 sequences, 12% of them appearing once. Material: whole blood. Every receptor here comes from an adult who was a healthcare worker with PCR-confirmed SARS-CoV-2 infection or an uninfected control (not recorded which). Both conserved end residues are part of each CDR3. A D gene is named only where the DNA matches it firmly. The size field is filled for only some rows; it gives once, few, many or a size class.

len: 15; d_gene: TRBD1; v_gene: TRBV6-2/TRBV6-3; j_gene: TRBJ2-7; abundance: NA; CDR3aa: CASRDRGTSSYEQYF; CDR3nt: TGTGCCAGCAGGGACAGGGGAACGAGCTCCTACGAGCAGTACTTC
len: 15; d_gene: NA; v_gene: TRBV4-3; j_gene: TRBJ1-2; abundance: NA; CDR3aa: CASSQDFTSKGGYTF; CDR3nt: TGCGCCAGCAGCCAAGATTTCACGAGTAAGGGTGGCTACACCTTC
len: 13; d_gene: NA; v_gene: TRBV12-3/TRBV12-4; j_gene: TRBJ2-7; abundance: many; CDR3aa: CASSLTGTYEQYF; CDR3nt: TGTGCCAGCAGTTTGACGGGAACCTACGAGCAGTACTTC
len: 14; d_gene: TRBD1; v_gene: TRBV6-1; j_gene: TRBJ1-2; abundance: many; CDR3aa: CASSEGTGLYGYTF; CDR3nt: TGTGCCAGCAGTGAAGGGACAGGACTCTATGGCTACACCTTC
len: 14; d_gene: NA; v_gene: TRBV7-9; j_gene: TRBJ1-5; abundance: many; CDR3aa: CASSWGGNNQPQHF; CDR3nt: TGTGCCAGCAGTTGGGGGGGTAACAATCAGCCCCAGCATTTT
len: 16; d_gene: NA; v_gene: TRBV4-3; j_gene: TRBJ1-4; abundance: NA; CDR3aa: CASSQVFRQENEKLFF; CDR3nt: TGCGCCAGCAGCCAAGTTTTCAGGCAGGAAAATGAAAAACTGTTTTTT
len: 14; d_gene: NA; v_gene: TRBV7-3; j_gene: TRBJ1-6; abundance: many; CDR3aa: CASSSHGPNSPLHF; CDR3nt: TGTGCCAGCAGCTCCCATGGGCCTAATTCACCCCTCCACTTT
len: 12; d_gene: NA; v_gene: TRBV6-5; j_gene: TRBJ2-3; abundance: NA; CDR3aa: CASRGYTDTQYF; CDR3nt: TGTGCCAGCAGGGGCTACACAGATACGCAGTATTTT
len: 15; d_gene: NA; v_gene: TRBV6-2/TRBV6-3; j_gene: TRBJ2-1; abundance: many; CDR3aa: CASSGRDRTYNEQFF; CDR3nt: TGTGCCAGCAGCGGACGGGACCGAACCTACAATGAGCAGTTCTTC
len: 14; d_gene: TRBD1; v_gene: TRBV6-6; j_gene: TRBJ2-4; abundance: few; CDR3aa: CASRGTGRSNIQYF; CDR3nt: TGTGCCAGCAGGGGGACAGGGAGGTCAAACATTCAGTACTTC
len: 12; d_gene: NA; v_gene: TRBV27; j_gene: TRBJ1-1; abundance: many; CDR3aa: CASSPTGTEAFF; CDR3nt: TGTGCCAGCAGTCCAACTGGGACTGAAGCTTTCTTT
len: 13; d_gene: NA; v_gene: TRBV18; j_gene: TRBJ2-1; abundance: many; CDR3aa: CASSPLAGDEQFF; CDR3nt: TGTGCCAGCTCACCACTGGCAGGGGATGAGCAGTTCTTC
len: 17; d_gene: NA; v_gene: TRBV28; j_gene: TRBJ2-2; abundance: many; CDR3aa: CASRGTTTTSNTGELFF; CDR3nt: TGTGCCAGCAGGGGGACCACCACAACCTCGAACACCGGGGAGCTGTTTTTT
len: 14; d_gene: TRBD2; v_gene: TRBV7-6; j_gene: TRBJ2-3; abundance: many; CDR3aa: CASNLGRGVDTQYF; CDR3nt: TGTGCCAGCAACTTAGGACGGGGGGTAGATACGCAGTATTTT
len: 13; d_gene: NA; v_gene: TRBV3-1; j_gene: TRBJ1-2; abundance: few; CDR3aa: CASSREQVYGYTF; CDR3nt: TGTGCCAGCAGTCGAGAGCAGGTCTATGGCTACACCTTC